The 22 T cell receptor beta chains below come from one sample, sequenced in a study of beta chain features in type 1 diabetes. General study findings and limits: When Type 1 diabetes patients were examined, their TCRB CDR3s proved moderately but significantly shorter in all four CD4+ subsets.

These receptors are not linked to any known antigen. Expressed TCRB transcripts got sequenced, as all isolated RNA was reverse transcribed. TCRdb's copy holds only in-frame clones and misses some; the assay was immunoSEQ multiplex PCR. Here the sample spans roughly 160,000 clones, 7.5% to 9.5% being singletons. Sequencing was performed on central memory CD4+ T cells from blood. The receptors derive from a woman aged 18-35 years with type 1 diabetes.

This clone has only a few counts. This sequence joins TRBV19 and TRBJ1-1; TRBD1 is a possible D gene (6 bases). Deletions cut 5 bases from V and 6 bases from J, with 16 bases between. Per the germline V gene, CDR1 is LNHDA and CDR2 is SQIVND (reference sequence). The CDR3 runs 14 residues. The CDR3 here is CASSPRQGHAEAFF. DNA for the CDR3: TGTGCCAGTAGTCCGCGCCAGGGGCACGCTGAAGCTTTCTTT.

CDR3 DNA: TGTGCCAGCAGTCCTGGACTAGGAGAGACCCAGTACTTC. Protein sequence: CASSPGLGETQYF. The chain is built from TRBV25-1 and TRBJ2-5, with 7 bases matching TRBD2. With 5 bases clipped from V and 4 bases from J, the junction kept 4 bases outside the gene matches. The germline CDR1 and CDR2 sequences are MGHDK and SYGVNS. The CDR3 has 13 amino acids. Drawing the rest from reference TRBV25-1 and TRBJ2-5, the complete variable domain is EADIYQTPRYLVIGTGKKITLECSQTMGHDKMYWYQQDPGMELHLIHYSYGVNSTEKGDLSSESTVSRIRTEHFPLTLESARPSHTSQYLCASSPGLGETQYFGPGTRLLVL.

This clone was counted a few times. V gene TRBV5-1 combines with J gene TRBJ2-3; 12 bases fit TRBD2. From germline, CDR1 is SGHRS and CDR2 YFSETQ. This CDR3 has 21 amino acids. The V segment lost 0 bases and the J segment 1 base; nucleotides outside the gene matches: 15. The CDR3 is CASSLGLAGGPLLSRTDTQYF. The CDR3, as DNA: TGCGCCAGCAGCTTGGGGCTAGCGGGAGGGCCTCTCCTTTCCCGCACAGATACGCAGTATTTT.

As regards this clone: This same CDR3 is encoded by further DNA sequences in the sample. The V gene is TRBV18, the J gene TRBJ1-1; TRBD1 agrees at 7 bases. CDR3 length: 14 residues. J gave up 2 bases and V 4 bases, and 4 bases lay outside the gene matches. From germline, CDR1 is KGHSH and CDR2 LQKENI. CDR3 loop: CASSRGQTNTEAFF. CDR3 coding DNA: TGTGCCAGCTCACGGGGACAGACCAACACTGAAGCTTTCTTT.

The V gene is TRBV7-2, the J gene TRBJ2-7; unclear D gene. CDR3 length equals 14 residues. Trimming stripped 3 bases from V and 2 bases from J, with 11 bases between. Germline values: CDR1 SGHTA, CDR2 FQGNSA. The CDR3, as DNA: TGTGCCAGCAGCTTTGGTCAGTACACCTACGAGCAGTACTTC. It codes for CASSFGQYTYEQYF.

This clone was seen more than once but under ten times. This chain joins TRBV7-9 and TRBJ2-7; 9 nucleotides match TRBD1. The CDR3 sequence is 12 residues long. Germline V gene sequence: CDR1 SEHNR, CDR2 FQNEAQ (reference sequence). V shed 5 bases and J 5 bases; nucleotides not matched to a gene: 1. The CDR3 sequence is CASSRTGDEQYF. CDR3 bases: TGTGCCAGCAGCCGGACAGGGGACGAGCAGTACTTC. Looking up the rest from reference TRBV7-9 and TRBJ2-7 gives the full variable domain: DTGVSQNPRHKITKRGQNVTFRCDPISEHNRLYWYRQTLGQGPEFLTYFQNEAQLEKSRLLSDRFSAERPKGSFSTLEIQRTEQGDSAMYLCASSRTGDEQYFGPGTRLTVT.

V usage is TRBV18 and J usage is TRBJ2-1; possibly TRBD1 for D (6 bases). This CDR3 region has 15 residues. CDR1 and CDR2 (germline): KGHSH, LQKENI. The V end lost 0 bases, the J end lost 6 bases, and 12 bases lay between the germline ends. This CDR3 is CASSPPYDRTNEQFF. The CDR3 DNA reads TGTGCCAGCTCACCACCCTACGACAGGACCAATGAGCAGTTCTTC.

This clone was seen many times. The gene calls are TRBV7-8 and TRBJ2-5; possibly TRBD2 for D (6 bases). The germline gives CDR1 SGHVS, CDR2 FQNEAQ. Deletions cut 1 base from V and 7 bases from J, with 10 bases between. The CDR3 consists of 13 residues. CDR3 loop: CASSLGGEGTQYF. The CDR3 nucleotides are TGTGCCAGCAGCTTAGGGGGGGAAGGGACCCAGTACTTC.

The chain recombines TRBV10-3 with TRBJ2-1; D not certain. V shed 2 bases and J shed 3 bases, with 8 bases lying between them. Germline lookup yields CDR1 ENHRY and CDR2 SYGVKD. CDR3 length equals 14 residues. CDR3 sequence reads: CAISEPAIYNEQFF. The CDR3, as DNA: TGTGCCATCAGTGAGCCCGCGATCTACAATGAGCAGTTCTTC.

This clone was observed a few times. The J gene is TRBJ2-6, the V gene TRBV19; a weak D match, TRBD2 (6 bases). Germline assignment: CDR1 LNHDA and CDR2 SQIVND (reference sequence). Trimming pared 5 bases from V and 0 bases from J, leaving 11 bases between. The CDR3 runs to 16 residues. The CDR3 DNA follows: TGTGCCAGTAGTCTCGCGGGGCGCTCTGGGGCCAACGTCCTGACTTTC. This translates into CASSLAGRSGANVLTF.

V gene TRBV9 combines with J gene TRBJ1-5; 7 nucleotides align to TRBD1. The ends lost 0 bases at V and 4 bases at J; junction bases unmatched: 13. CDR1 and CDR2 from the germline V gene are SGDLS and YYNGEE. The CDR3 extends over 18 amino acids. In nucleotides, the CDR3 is TGTGCCAGCAGCGTAGTCCCTTCTAAACAGGGGTGGAATCAGCCCCAGCATTTT. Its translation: CASSVVPSKQGWNQPQHF. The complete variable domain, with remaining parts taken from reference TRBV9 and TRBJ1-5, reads DSGVTQTPKHLITATGQRVTLRCSPRSGDLSVYWYQQSLDQGLQFLIQYYNGEERAKGNILERFSAQQFPDLHSELNLSSLELGDSALYFCASSVVPSKQGWNQPQHFGDGTRLSIL.

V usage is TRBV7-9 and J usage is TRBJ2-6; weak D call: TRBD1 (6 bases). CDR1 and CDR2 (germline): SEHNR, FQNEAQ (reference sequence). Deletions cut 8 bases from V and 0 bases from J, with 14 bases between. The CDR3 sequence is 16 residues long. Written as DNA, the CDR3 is TGTGCCAGCCAACGAACAGGGTACTCTGGGGCCAACGTCCTGACTTTC. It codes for CASQRTGYSGANVLTF.

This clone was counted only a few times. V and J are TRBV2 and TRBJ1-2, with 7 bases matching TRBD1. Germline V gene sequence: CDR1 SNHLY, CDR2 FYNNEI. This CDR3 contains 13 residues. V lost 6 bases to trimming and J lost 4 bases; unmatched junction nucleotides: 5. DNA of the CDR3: TGTGCCAGCAGGGAGGGGGCCAGCTATGGCTACACCTTC. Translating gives CASREGASYGYTF. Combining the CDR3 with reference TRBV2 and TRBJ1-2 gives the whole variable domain EPEVTQTPSHQVTQMGQEVILRCVPISNHLYFYWYRQILGQKVEFLVSFYNNEISEKSEIFDDQFSVERPDGSNFTLKIRSTKLEDSAMYFCASREGASYGYTFGSGTRLTVV.

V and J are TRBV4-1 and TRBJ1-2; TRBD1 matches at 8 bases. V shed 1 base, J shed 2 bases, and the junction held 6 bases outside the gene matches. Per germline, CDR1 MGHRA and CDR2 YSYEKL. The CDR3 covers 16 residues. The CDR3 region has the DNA TGCGCCAGCAGCCAAGGAGTCGACAGGGGCAACTATGGCTACACCTTC. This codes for CASSQGVDRGNYGYTF.

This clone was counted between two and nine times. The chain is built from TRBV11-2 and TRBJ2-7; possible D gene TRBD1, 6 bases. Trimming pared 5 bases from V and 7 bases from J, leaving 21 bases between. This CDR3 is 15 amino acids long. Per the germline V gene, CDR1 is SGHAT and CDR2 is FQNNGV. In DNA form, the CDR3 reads TGTGCCAGCAGCCCGGGGTGGGGCAGGGGATATGAGCAGTACTTC. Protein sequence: CASSPGWGRGYEQYF.

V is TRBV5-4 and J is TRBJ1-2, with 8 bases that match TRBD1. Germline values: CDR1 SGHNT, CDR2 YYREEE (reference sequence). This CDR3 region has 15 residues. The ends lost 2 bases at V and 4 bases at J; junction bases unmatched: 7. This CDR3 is CASSLLQGEGYGYTF. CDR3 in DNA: TGTGCCAGCAGCTTATTACAGGGGGAGGGCTATGGCTACACCTTC.

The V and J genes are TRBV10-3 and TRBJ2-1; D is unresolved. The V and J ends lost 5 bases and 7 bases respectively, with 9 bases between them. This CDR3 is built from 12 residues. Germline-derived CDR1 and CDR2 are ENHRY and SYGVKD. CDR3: CAISPRKNEQFF. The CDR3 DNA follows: TGTGCCATCAGTCCGAGGAAAAATGAGCAGTTCTTC.

The CDR3 DNA reads TGTGCCAGCAGCTTAGCGGGGACTAGCGGGAGGTTTGAGCAGTTCTTC. Translating gives CASSLAGTSGRFEQFF. The chain combines TRBV7-3 with TRBJ2-1; TRBD2 aligns across 15 bases. This CDR3 has 16 residues. V dropped 2 bases and J dropped 9; count of bases not matched to a gene: 5. Germline V gene sequence: CDR1 SGHTA, CDR2 FQGTGA.

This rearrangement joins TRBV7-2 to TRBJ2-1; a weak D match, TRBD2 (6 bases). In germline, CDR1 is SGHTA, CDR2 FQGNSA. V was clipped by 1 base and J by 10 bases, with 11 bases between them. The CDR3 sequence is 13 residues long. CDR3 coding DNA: TGTGCCAGCAGCTTAGAACGGGAGAGCGAGCAGTTCTTC. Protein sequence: CASSLERESEQFF.

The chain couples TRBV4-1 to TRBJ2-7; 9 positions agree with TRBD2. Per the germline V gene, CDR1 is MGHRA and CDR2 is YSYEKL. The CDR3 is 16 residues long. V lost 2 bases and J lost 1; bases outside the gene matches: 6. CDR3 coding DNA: TGCGCCAGCAGCCAATCCGGGACTAGCCGATCCTACGAGCAGTACTTC. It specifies CASSQSGTSRSYEQYF.

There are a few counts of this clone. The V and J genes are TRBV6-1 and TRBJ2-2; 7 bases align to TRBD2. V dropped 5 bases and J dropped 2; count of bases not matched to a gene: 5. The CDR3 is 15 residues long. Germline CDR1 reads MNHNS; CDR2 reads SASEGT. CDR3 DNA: TGTGCCAGCAGTAGACTAGCCGATAACACCGGGGAGCTGTTTTTT. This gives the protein CASSRLADNTGELFF.

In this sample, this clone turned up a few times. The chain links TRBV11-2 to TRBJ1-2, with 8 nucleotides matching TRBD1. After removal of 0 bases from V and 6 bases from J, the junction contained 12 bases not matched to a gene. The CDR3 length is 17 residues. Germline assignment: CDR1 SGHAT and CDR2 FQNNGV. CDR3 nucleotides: TGTGCCAGCAGCTTAGAACCCCAACCCTACAGGGGGGATGGCTACACCTTC. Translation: CASSLEPQPYRGDGYTF.